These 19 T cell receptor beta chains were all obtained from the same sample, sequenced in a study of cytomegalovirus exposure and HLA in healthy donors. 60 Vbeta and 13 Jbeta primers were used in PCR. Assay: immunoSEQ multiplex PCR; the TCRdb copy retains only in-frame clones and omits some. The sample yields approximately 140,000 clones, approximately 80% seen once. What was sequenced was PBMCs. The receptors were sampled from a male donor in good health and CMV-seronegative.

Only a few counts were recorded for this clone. DNA of the CDR3: TGTGCCTGGAGTGTGGGGCCCTATGGCTACACCTTC. It yields the protein CAWSVGPYGYTF. The rearrangement links TRBV30 to TRBJ1-2; possible D gene TRBD1, 5 bases. The germline CDR1 and CDR2 sequences are GTSNPN and SVGIG (reference sequence). Between the trimmed V and J ends, which lost 0 bases and 4 bases, there was a span of 6 bases. The CDR3 is 12 residues long. Filled out from reference TRBV30 and TRBJ1-2, the complete variable domain reads SQTIHQWPATLVQPVGSPLSLECTVEGTSNPNLYWYRQAAGRGLQLLFYSVGIGQISSEVPQNLSASRPQDRQFILSSKKLLLSDSGFYLCAWSVGPYGYTFGSGTRLTVV.

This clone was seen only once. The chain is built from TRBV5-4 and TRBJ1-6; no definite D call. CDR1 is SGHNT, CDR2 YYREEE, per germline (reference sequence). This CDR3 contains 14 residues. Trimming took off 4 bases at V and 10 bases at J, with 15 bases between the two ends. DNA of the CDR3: TGTGCCAGCAGCAGTGATCGGGATGGATCACCCCTCCACTTT. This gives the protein CASSSDRDGSPLHF. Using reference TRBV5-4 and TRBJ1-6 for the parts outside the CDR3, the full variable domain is ETGVTQSPTHLIKTRGQQVTLRCSSQSGHNTVSWYQQALGQGPQFIFQYYREEENGRGNFPPRFSGLQFPNYSSELNVNALELDDSALYLCASSSDRDGSPLHFGNGTRLTVT.

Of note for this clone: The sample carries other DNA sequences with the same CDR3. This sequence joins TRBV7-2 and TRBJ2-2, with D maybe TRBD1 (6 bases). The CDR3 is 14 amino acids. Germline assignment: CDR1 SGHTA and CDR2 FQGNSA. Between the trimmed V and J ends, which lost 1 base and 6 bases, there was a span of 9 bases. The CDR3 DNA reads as TGTGCCAGCAGCTTAGTACAGGGCGCCGGGGAGCTGTTTTTT. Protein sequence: CASSLVQGAGELFF.

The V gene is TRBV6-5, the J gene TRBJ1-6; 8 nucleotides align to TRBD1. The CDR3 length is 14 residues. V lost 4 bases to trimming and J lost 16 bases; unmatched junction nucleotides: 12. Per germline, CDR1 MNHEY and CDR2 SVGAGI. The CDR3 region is CASSSARDRLTLHF. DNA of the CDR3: TGTGCCAGCAGTTCAGCCCGGGACAGGTTAACTCTCCACTTT.

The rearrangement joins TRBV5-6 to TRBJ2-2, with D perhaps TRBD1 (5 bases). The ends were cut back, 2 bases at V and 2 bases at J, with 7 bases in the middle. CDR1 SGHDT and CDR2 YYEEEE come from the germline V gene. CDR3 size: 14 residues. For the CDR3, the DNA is TGTGCCAGCAGCTTCGACAGAAACACCGGGGAGCTGTTTTTT. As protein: CASSFDRNTGELFF.

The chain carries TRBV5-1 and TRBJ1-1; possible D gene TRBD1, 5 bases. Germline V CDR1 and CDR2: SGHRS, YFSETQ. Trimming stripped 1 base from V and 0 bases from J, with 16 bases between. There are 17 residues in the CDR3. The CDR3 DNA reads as TGCGCCAGCAGCTTGCTGGCCAGCGGAGGGGTGAACACTGAAGCTTTCTTT. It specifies CASSLLASGGVNTEAFF.

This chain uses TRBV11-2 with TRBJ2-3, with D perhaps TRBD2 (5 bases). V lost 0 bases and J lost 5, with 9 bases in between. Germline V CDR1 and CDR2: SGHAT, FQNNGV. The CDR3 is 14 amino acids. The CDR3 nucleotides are TGTGCCAGCAGCTTAGAAGGAGGAAGAGATACGCAGTATTTT. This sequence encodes CASSLEGGRDTQYF.

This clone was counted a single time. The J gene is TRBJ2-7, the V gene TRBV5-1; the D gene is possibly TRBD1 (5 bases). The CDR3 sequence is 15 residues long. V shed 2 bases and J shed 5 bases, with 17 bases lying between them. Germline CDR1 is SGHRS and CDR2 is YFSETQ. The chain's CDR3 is CASSLGAGQTNEQYF. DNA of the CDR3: TGCGCCAGCAGCTTAGGCGCAGGGCAAACCAACGAGCAGTACTTC.

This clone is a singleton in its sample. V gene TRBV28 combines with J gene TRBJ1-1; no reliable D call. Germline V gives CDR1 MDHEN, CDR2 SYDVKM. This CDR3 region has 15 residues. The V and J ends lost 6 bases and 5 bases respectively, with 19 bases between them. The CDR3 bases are TGTGCCAGCAGCCCACGAGGGTTTAGGAAGACTGAAGCTTTCTTT. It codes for CASSPRGFRKTEAFF.

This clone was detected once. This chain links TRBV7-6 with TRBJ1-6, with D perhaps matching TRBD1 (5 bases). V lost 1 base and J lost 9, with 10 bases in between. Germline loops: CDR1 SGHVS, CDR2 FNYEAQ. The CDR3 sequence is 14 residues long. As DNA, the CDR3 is TGTGCCAGCAGCTTAGGGACAATGGGTTCACCCCTCCACTTT. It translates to CASSLGTMGSPLHF.

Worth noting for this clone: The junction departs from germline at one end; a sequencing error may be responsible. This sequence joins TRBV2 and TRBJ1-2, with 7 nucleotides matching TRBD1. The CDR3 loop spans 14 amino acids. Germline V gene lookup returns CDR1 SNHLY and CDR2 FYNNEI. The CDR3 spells CASGPDRWNYGYAF. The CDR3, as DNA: TGTGCCAGTGGGCCGGACAGGTGGAACTATGGCTACGCCTTC.

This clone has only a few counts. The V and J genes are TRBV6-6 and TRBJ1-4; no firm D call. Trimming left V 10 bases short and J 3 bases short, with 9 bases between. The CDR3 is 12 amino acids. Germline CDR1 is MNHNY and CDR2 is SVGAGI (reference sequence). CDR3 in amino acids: CATAEANEKLFF. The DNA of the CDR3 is TGTGCCACCGCGGAGGCTAATGAAAAACTGTTTTTT.

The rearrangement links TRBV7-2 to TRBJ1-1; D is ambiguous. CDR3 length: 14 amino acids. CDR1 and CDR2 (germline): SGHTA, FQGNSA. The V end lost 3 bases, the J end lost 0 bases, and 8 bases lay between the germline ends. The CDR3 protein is CASSFTPMNTEAFF. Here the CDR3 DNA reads TGTGCCAGCAGCTTTACTCCGATGAACACTGAAGCTTTCTTT. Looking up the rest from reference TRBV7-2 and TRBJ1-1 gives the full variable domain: GAGVSQSPSNKVTEKGKDVELRCDPISGHTALYWYRQSLGQGLEFLIYFQGNSAPDKSGLPSDRFSAERTGGSVSTLTIQRTQQEDSAVYLCASSFTPMNTEAFFGQGTRLTVV.

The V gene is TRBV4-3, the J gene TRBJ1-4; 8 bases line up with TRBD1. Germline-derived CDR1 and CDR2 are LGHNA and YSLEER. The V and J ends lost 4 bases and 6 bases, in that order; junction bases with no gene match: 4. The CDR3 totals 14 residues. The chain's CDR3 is CASSPQGEDEKLFF. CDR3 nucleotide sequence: TGCGCCAGCAGCCCACAGGGGGAGGATGAAAAACTGTTTTTT.

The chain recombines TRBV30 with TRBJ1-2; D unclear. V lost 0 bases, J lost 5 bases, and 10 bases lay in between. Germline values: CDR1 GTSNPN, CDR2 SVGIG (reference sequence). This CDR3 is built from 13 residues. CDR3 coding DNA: TGTGCCTGGAGTGTATCCCAACTTTATGGCTACACCTTC. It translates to CAWSVSQLYGYTF.

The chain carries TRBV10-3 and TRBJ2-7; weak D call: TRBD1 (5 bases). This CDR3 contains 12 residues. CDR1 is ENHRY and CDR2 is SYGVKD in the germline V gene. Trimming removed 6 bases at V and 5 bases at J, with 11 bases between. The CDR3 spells CAISLARDEQYF. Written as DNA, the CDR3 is TGTGCCATCAGCCTTGCCAGGGACGAGCAGTACTTC.

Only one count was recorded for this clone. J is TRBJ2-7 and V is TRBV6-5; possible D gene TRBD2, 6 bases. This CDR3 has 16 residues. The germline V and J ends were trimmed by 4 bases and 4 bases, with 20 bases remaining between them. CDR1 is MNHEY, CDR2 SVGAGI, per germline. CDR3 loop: CASSWARMGGEYEQYF. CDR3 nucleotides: TGTGCCAGCAGTTGGGCCCGGATGGGGGGAGAGTACGAGCAGTACTTC.

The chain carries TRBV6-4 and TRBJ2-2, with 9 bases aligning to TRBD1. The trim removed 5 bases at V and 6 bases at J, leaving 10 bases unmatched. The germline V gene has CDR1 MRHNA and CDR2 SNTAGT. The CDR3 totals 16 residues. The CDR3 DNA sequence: TGTGCCAGCAGTCCGCGGACAGGGGTCCTGGCCGGGGAGCTGTTTTTT. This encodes CASSPRTGVLAGELFF.

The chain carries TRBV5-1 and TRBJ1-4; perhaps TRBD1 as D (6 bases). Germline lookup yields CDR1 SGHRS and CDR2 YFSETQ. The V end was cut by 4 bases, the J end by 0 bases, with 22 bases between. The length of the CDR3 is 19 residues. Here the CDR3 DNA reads TGCGCCAGCAGCAAAGACCCGGGGGGGGGCCTTGCAACTAATGAAAAACTGTTTTTT. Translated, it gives CASSKDPGGGLATNEKLFF. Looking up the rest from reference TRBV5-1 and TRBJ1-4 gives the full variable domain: KAGVTQTPRYLIKTRGQQVTLSCSPISGHRSVSWYQQTPGQGLQFLFEYFSETQRNKGNFPGRFSGRQFSNSRSEMNVSTLELGDSALYLCASSKDPGGGLATNEKLFFGSGTQLSVL.